This TCR beta chain was captured by sequencing in a study of blood T cell repertoires in COVID-19. Study at large: The United States, Italy and Spain were the sources of the acute and convalescent COVID-19 samples.

The germline V gene encodes CDR1 SGHRS and CDR2 YFSETQ. V was clipped by 6 bases and J by 5 bases, with 12 bases between them. There are 14 residues in the CDR3. Original analysis: Researchers report that nucleated cell counts were estimated from reference gene primer amplification. Sequencing used immunoSEQ multiplex PCR; TCRdb keeps in-frame clones, though not all of them. Clone size and V and J calls were adopted from that table, with D and trimming inferred from the DNA. Here the sample spans under 200,000 clones, approximately 91% being singletons. Sequencing was done on a sample of peripheral blood. The chain combines TRBV5-1 with TRBJ1-6; D gene unclear. This TCR came from a man aged 50 to 60 with acute or convalescent COVID-19. The CDR3 reads CASKPRTNNSPLHF. In DNA, the CDR3 is TGCGCCAGCAAACCCAGGACTAATAATTCACCCCTCCACTTT.